This TCR beta chain was sequenced in a study of cytomegalovirus exposure and HLA in healthy donors. The CDR3 covers 13 residues. Germline V lookup: CDR1 SGHAT, CDR2 FQNNGV. Trimming stripped 4 bases from V and 7 bases from J, with 13 bases between. As for this clone: The sample carries other DNA sequences with the same CDR3.

13 Jbeta primers and 60 Vbeta primers were used for the PCR. Clones were read by immunoSEQ multiplex PCR, and TCRdb kept only the in-frame ones, dropping some. The table includes 170,000 or so clones, around 77% detected once. The sample was PBMCs. The chain is built from TRBV11-2 and TRBJ1-2; D unresolved. The source is a man between 60 and 70 years old in good health and CMV-seronegative. In DNA, the CDR3 is TGTGCCAGCAGCTCACCCAGCGCGGGTGGCTACACCTTC. Amino acid sequence: CASSSPSAGGYTF.